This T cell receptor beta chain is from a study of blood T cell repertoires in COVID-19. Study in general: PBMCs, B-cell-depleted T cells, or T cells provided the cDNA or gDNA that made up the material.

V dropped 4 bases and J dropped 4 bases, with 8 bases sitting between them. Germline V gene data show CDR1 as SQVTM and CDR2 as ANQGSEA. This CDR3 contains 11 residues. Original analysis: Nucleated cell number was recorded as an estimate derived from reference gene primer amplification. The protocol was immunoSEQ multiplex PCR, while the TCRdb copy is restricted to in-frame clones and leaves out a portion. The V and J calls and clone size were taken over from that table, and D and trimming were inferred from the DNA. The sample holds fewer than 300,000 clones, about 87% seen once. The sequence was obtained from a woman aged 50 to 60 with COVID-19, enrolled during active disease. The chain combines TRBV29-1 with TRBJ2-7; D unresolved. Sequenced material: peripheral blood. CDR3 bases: TGCAGCGTTGCGGAGACTTACGAGCAGTACTTC. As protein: CSVAETYEQYF.